This TCR beta chain appears in the sequencing data of a study of shared clonotypes between healthy human individuals. On the study more broadly: Donors consisted of two women and three men between 18 and 49.

Worth noting for this clone: What it recognizes is unknown.

The study, taken as a whole, reports: Estimated richness values were generally larger in naive subsets than in memory subsets.

V was shortened by 5 bases and J by 0 bases, with 20 bases between the two germline ends. Germline lookup yields CDR1 SGHAT and CDR2 FQNNGV. The CDR3 runs 17 residues. The study ran the assay at deep level. The assay was immunoSEQ multiplex PCR, and TCRdb's table has in-frame clones only and misses some. The data contain under 2.5 million clones, about nine tenths of them singletons. This chain links TRBV11-2 with TRBJ2-7; the D is unclear. The specimen was naive CD4+ T cells from PBMCs. Subset meaning: CD45RA+ positively selected. The clonotype originates from a man aged 18 to 35 in good health. Some clones in this sample may be carry-over from other donors' samples. CDR3 sequence (DNA): TGTGCCAGCAGCCCCCGTTCAACCAAGGCGAGCTCCTACGAGCAGTACTTC. The encoded protein is CASSPRSTKASSYEQYF.